The T cell receptor beta chain under discussion was sequenced for a study of Tregs in tolerant kidney transplant recipients. V lost 5 bases and J 4 bases, leaving 14 bases between the germline ends. The CDR3 contains 14 residues. Germline V lookup: CDR1 MNHEY, CDR2 SVGAGI. Here immunoSEQ multiplex PCR was the method, and the copy in TCRdb shows in-frame clones only, minus some. The sample contains approximately 260,000 clones, 80% to 85% of which appear only once. Source material: CD4+ T cells from blood. The TCR was taken from a human donor in good health. The chain links TRBV6-5 to TRBJ1-1; tentatively, D is TRBD1 (6 bases). The CDR3 is CASSNSKGGTEAFF. The DNA of the CDR3 is TGTGCCAGCAGTAACAGCAAAGGGGGCACTGAAGCTTTCTTT.